The sequence of this T cell receptor (beta chain) was determined in a study of blood T cell repertoires in COVID-19. Study background: COVID-19 samples, acute and convalescent, were from the United States, Italy and Spain.

What the recovered Cohort 3 donors had was two negative PCRs, clearance, or symptom resolution. In the original workflow: How many nucleated cells were present was estimated from reference gene primer amplification. This table comes from immunoSEQ multiplex PCR, and its TCRdb copy is limited to in-frame clones, with some not included. D and trimming come from the DNA, and the V and J calls and clone size come from that table. Of 150,000 to 190,000 clones in the sample, around 80% were seen once. Input material: PBMCs or T cells enriched from blood (not recorded which). This TCR came from a man aged 45-65 years who had recovered from COVID-19.

The CDR3 DNA sequence: TGTGCCAGCAGTGACAACAGAAACTATGGCTACACCTTC. Translation gives CASSDNRNYGYTF. The chain joins TRBV2 to TRBJ1-2; D ambiguous. The CDR3 consists of 13 residues. CDR1 and CDR2 from the germline V gene are SNHLY and FYNNEI. The V gene lost 3 bases and the J gene lost 2 bases, with 7 bases spanning the gap.